These T cell receptor beta chains were read from a single sample in a study of spatial heterogeneity in lung cancer. TCRdb reanalysed the 5' RACE reads using MiXCR and keeps one entry per CDR3 protein. The sample consists of roughly 7,300 distinct CDR3 sequences, over 15% of them appearing once. The sequences come from PBMCs, collected at surgery. These receptors all come from a female donor with early-stage non-small cell lung cancer. Each CDR3 is given with its conserved first and last residue. The D gene is left open where the match is weak. Only some rows state a clone size, as once, few, many or a class for expanded clones.

clone_size	v_call	j_call	cdr3_length	d_call	cdr3_aa	cdr3_nt
many	TRBV10-3	TRBJ2-3	14	TRBD2	CAISWSGGADTQYF	TGTGCCATCAGTTGGAGCGGGGGGGCAGATACGCAGTATTTT
NA	TRBV3-1	TRBJ2-7	12	NA	CASSPSGAEQYF	TGTGCCAGCAGCCCTTCGGGAGCCGAGCAGTACTTC
NA	TRBV4-2	TRBJ2-7	15	NA	CASSQGGESSYEQYF	TGTGCCAGCAGCCAAGGGGGCGAGAGCTCCTACGAGCAGTACTTC
NA	TRBV27	TRBJ2-6	15	NA	CASSLGLAGANVLTF	TGTGCCAGCAGTTTAGGCCTAGCTGGGGCCAACGTCCTGACTTTC
NA	TRBV10-3	TRBJ2-5	13	NA	CAISENYQETQYF	TGTGCCATCAGTGAGAACTACCAAGAGACCCAGTACTTC
NA	TRBV5-1	TRBJ2-3	17	NA	CASSLSLDPSFTDTQYF	TGCGCCAGCAGCTTGAGCCTGGACCCATCTTTCACAGATACGCAGTATTTT
NA	TRBV7-9	TRBJ1-2	13	NA	CASSFGETGGYTF	TGTGCCAGCAGCTTCGGGGAAACCGGTGGCTACACCTTC
medium-sized	TRBV6-6	TRBJ2-7	18	NA	CASSYDLGSRGGIDEQYF	TGTGCCAGCAGTTACGACTTAGGGTCCAGGGGGGGCATTGACGAGCAGTACTTC
medium-sized	TRBV28	TRBJ2-3	15	NA	CASSFSLVRADTQYF	TGTGCCAGCAGTTTTTCGCTCGTTCGCGCAGATACGCAGTATTTT
medium-sized	TRBV20-1	TRBJ2-1	14	TRBD2	CSARPGRVQGEQFF	TGCAGTGCTAGGCCGGGGAGGGTACAAGGTGAGCAGTTCTTC
NA	TRBV29-1	TRBJ2-7	11	NA	CSVGERYEQYF	TGCAGCGTCGGAGAGCGTTACGAGCAGTACTTC
medium-sized	TRBV29-1	TRBJ2-7	11	NA	CSVERAYEQYF	TGCAGCGTTGAAAGGGCCTACGAGCAGTACTTC
NA	TRBV20-1	TRBJ1-4	13	NA	CSARASVHEKLFF	TGCAGTGCTAGAGCAAGTGTCCATGAAAAACTGTTTTTT
NA	TRBV11-2	TRBJ2-1	16	NA	CASSLFRASMEDEQFF	TGTGCCAGCAGCTTATTTCGGGCCTCGATGGAGGATGAGCAGTTCTTC
few	TRBV19	TRBJ2-1	15	NA	CASRERSGSYNEQFF	TGTGCCAGTCGAGAGCGGAGCGGCTCCTACAATGAGCAGTTCTTC
medium-sized	TRBV29-1	TRBJ2-3	14	TRBD1	CSVEQGASTDTQYF	TGCAGCGTTGAACAGGGGGCGAGCACAGATACGCAGTATTTT
NA	TRBV7-9	TRBJ1-1	14	NA	CASSLGGGPDEAFF	TGTGCCAGCAGCTTAGGAGGGGGACCAGATGAAGCTTTCTTT
medium-sized	TRBV7-9	TRBJ1-3	14	NA	CASRPGSSGNTIYF	TGTGCCAGCAGACCCGGCTCCTCTGGAAACACCATATATTTT
NA	TRBV3-1	TRBJ2-2	16	NA	CASSPPRPGRTGELFF	TGTGCCAGCAGCCCCCCGAGGCCGGGGCGCACCGGGGAGCTGTTTTTT
many	TRBV3-1	TRBJ1-2	16	TRBD1	CASSQEGTGDEDGYTF	TGTGCCAGCAGCCAAGAAGGGACAGGGGATGAAGATGGCTACACCTTC
NA	TRBV15	TRBJ2-5	15	TRBD1	CATSRDPGGAETQYF	TGTGCCACCAGCAGAGACCCAGGGGGTGCGGAGACCCAGTACTTC
NA	TRBV28	TRBJ1-5	14	NA	CATDMGVGGKPQHF	TGTGCCACCGACATGGGGGTGGGTGGTAAGCCCCAGCATTTT
medium-sized	TRBV29-1	TRBJ2-3	14	NA	CSVDSGGGTDTQYF	TGCAGCGTGGATAGCGGTGGGGGCACAGATACGCAGTATTTT
few	TRBV7-9	TRBJ2-7	17	TRBD1	CASSHVTGGRLIYEQYF	TGTGCCAGCAGCCACGTGACAGGGGGGAGGCTGATCTACGAGCAGTACTTC
NA	TRBV6-1	TRBJ2-3	14	NA	CASSEDGGRDTQYF	TGTGCCAGCAGTGAAGACGGGGGTAGGGATACGCAGTATTTT
many	TRBV5-1	TRBJ2-5	14	TRBD2	CASSDPAGGETQYF	TGCGCCAGCAGCGATCCTGCGGGGGGGGAGACCCAGTACTTC
NA	TRBV5-6	TRBJ2-3	13	TRBD2	CASSPLAGATQYF	TGTGCCAGCAGCCCCCTAGCGGGGGCAACGCAGTATTTT
medium-sized	TRBV10-3	TRBJ2-3	19	TRBD1	CAISESKGTGAAIRDTQYF	TGTGCCATCAGTGAGTCGAAAGGGACAGGGGCCGCCATAAGGGATACGCAGTATTTT
many	TRBV19	TRBJ2-3	12	NA	CASSVQGNTQYF	TGTGCCAGTAGTGTACAGGGAAATACGCAGTATTTT
medium-sized	TRBV7-9	TRBJ1-2	15	NA	CASSLGGYTNYGYTF	TGTGCCAGCAGCTTGGGGGGTTATACGAACTATGGCTACACCTTC
many	TRBV12-3/TRBV12-4	TRBJ1-5	15	TRBD1	CASRGTGGSNQPQHF	TGTGCCAGCAGGGGGACAGGGGGTAGCAATCAGCCCCAGCATTTT
few	TRBV4-1	TRBJ2-1	13	NA	CASSQGPTGEQFF	TGCGCCAGCAGCCAAGGGCCCACAGGGGAGCAGTTCTTC
NA	TRBV19	TRBJ2-1	14	TRBD2	CASSILAGDNEQFF	TGTGCCAGTAGTATACTAGCGGGGGACAATGAGCAGTTCTTC
many	TRBV24-1	TRBJ2-1	13	NA	CATSDPVEDEQFF	TGTGCCACCAGTGATCCCGTCGAGGATGAGCAGTTCTTC
many	TRBV28	TRBJ2-7	15	TRBD1	CASSSPGQDNYEQYF	TGTGCCAGCAGTTCCCCTGGACAGGACAACTACGAGCAGTACTTC
few	TRBV5-1	TRBJ2-3	14	NA	CASSRQDPTDTQYF	TGCGCCAGCAGCCGACAGGATCCCACAGATACGCAGTATTTT
NA	TRBV6-2/TRBV6-3	TRBJ2-5	14	NA	CASSYGFSPETQYF	TGTGCCAGCAGTTACGGGTTTTCCCCAGAGACCCAGTACTTC
medium-sized	TRBV29-1	TRBJ1-2	11	NA	CSVEANYGYTF	TGCAGCGTTGAGGCTAACTATGGCTACACCTTC
few	TRBV3-1	TRBJ2-3	15	TRBD1	CASSQGTGYTDTQYF	TGTGCCAGCAGCCAAGGGACAGGGTACACCGATACGCAGTATTTT
few	TRBV4-1	TRBJ2-1	13	NA	CASQGLGGPEQFF	TGCGCCAGCCAAGGACTAGGGGGCCCTGAGCAGTTCTTC